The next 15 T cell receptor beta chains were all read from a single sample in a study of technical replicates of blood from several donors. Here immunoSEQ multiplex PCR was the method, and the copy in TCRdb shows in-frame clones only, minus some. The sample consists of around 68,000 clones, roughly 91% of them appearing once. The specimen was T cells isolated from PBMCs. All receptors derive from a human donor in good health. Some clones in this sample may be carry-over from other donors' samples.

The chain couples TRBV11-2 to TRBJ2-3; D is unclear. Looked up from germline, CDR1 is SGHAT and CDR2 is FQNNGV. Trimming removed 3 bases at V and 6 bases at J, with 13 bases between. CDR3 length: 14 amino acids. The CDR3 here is CASSFERSTDTQYF. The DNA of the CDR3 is TGTGCCAGCAGCTTCGAACGGTCCACGGATACGCAGTATTTT.

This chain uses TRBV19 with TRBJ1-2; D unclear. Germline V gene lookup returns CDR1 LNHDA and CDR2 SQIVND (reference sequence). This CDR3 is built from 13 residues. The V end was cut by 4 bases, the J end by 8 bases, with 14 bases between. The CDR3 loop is CASSRPGLWGYTF. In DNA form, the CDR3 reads TGTGCCAGTAGTAGGCCAGGCCTTTGGGGCTACACCTTC.

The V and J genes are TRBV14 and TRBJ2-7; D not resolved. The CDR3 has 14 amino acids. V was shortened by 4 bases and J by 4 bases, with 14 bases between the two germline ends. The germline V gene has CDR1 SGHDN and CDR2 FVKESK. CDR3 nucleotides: TGTGCCAGCAGCCCCGGTTTCGGTACTTACGAGCAGTACTTC. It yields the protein CASSPGFGTYEQYF.

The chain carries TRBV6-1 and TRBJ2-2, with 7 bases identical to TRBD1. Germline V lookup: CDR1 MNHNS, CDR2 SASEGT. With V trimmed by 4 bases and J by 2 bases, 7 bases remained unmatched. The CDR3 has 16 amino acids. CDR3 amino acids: CASSGAGTENTGELFF. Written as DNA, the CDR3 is TGTGCCAGCAGTGGAGCCGGGACAGAAAACACCGGGGAGCTGTTTTTT.

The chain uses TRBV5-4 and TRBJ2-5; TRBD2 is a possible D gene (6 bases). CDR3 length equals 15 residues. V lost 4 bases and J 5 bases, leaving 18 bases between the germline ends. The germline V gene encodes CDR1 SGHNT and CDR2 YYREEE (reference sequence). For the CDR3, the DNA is TGTGCCAGCAGCCCGCGGAACGGGAGAAGGGAGACCCAGTACTTC. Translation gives CASSPRNGRRETQYF.

CDR3 amino acids: CASNSLIRGSNQPQHF. The CDR3 nucleotides read TGTGCCAGCAACAGCTTAATAAGGGGCAGCAATCAGCCCCAGCATTTT. This chain uses TRBV28 with TRBJ1-5; D is possibly TRBD1 (5 bases). Germline lookup yields CDR1 MDHEN and CDR2 SYDVKM. This CDR3 spans 16 amino acids. V was shortened by 7 bases and J by 1 base, with 17 bases between the two germline ends.

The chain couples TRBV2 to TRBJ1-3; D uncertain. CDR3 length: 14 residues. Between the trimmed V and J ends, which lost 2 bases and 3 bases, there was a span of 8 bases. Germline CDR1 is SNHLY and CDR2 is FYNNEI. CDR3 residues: CASSERSGGNTIYF. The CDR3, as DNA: TGTGCCAGCAGTGAAAGGAGTGGTGGAAACACCATATATTTT.

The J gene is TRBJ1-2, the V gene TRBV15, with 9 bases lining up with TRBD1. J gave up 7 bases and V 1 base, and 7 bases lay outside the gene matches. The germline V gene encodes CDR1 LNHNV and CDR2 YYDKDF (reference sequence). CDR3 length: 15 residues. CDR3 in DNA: TGTGCCACCAGCAGAGCCTTACAGGGGGCGGTTGGCTACACCTTC. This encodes CATSRALQGAVGYTF.

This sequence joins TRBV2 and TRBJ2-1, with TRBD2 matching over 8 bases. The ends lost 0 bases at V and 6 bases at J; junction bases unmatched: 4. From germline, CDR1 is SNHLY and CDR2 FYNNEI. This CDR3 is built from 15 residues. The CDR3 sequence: CASSEALRGGNEQFF. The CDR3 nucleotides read TGTGCCAGCAGTGAAGCGCTTCGGGGGGGCAATGAGCAGTTCTTC.

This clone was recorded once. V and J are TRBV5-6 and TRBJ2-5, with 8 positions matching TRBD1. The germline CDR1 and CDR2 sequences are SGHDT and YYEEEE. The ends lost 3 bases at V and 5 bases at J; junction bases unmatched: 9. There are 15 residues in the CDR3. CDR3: CASSYPGGPGETQYF. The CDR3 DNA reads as TGTGCCAGCAGCTACCCAGGGGGCCCGGGGGAGACCCAGTACTTC.

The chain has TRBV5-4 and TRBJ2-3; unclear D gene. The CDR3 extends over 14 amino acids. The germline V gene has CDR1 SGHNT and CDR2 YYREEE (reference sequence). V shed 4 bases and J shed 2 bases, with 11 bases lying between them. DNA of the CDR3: TGTGCCAGCAGCCCCCTTTTCCCCACAGATACGCAGTATTTT. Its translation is CASSPLFPTDTQYF.

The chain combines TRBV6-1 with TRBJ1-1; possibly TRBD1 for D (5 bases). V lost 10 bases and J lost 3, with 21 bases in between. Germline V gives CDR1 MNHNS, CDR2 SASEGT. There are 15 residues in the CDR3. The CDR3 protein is CATISGSEGDTEAFF. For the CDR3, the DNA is TGTGCCACCATCTCAGGGTCTGAAGGAGACACTGAAGCTTTCTTT.

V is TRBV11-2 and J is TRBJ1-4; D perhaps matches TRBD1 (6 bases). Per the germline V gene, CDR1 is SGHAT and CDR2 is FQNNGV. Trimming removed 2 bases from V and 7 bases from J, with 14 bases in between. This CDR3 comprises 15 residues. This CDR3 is CASSLTGSIREKLFF. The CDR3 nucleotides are TGTGCCAGCAGCTTAACAGGGTCGATTCGTGAAAAACTGTTTTTT.

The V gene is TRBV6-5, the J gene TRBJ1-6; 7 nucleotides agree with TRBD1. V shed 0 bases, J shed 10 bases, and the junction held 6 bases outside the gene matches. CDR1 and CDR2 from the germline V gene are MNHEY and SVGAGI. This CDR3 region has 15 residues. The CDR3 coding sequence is TGTGCCAGCAGTTACTCGAGGCCAGGGGGATCACCCCTCCACTTT. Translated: CASSYSRPGGSPLHF.

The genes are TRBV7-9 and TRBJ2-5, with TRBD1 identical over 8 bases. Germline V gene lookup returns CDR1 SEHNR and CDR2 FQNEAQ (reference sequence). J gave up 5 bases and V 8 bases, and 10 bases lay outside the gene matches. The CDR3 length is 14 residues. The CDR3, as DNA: TGTGCCAGCGGCCGGACAGGGTCGAACGAGACCCAGTACTTC. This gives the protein CASGRTGSNETQYF.